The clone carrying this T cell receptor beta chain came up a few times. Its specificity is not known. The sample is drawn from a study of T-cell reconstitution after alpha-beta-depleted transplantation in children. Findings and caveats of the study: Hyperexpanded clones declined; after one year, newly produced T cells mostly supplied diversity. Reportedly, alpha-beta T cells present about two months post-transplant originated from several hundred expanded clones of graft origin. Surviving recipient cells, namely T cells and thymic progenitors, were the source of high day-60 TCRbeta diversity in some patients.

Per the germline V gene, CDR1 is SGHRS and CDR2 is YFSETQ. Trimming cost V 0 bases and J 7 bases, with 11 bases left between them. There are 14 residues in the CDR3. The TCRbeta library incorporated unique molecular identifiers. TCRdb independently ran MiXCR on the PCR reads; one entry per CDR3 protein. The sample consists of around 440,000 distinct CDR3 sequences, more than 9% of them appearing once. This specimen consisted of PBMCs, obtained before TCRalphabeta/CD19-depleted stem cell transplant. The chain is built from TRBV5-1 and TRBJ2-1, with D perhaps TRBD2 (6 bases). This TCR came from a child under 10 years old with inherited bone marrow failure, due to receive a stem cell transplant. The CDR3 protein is CASSLGGLGNEQFF. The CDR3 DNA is TGCGCCAGCAGCTTGGGGGGACTTGGTAATGAGCAGTTCTTC.